This T cell receptor beta chain was retrieved from a study of blood T cell repertoires in COVID-19. Germline CDR1 is MDHEN and CDR2 is SYDVKM. V was shortened by 2 bases and J by 0 bases, with 10 bases between the two germline ends. The CDR3 runs 15 residues. Libraries were prepared by immunoSEQ multiplex PCR; TCRdb keeps only in-frame clonotypes and omits some of them. The sample lists roughly 100,000 clones, roughly 90% occurring once. The specimen was peripheral blood. This TCR derives from a woman in her 50s with COVID-19, enrolled during active disease. The V gene is TRBV28, the J gene TRBJ1-1; D unclear. The CDR3 DNA reads as TGTGCCAGCAGTTTAGACGGGTTTCTGAACACTGAAGCTTTCTTT. Protein sequence: CASSLDGFLNTEAFF.